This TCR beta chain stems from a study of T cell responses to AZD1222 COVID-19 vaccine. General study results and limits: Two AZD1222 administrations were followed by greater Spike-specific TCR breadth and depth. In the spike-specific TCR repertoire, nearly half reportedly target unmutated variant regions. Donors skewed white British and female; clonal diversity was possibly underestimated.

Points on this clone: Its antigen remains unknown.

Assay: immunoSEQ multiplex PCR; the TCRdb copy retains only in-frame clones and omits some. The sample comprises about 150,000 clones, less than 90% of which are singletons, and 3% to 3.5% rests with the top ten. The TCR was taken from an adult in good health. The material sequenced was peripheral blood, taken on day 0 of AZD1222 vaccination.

CDR3 nucleotides: TGCGCCAGCAGCCAAGATCTTGGGACGGGGATTTCACCCCTCCACTTT. This encodes CASSQDLGTGISPLHF. The chain joins TRBV4-3 to TRBJ1-6; D might be TRBD1 (5 bases). The germline V gene encodes CDR1 LGHNA and CDR2 YSLEER. V was trimmed by 0 bases and J by 9 bases, leaving 15 bases between them. The CDR3 is made up of 16 amino acids.